This passage covers 3 T cell receptor beta chains from one sample sequenced in a study of blood T cell repertoires in COVID-19. Generated by immunoSEQ multiplex PCR, the TCRdb table keeps only in-frame clones and is missing some. The table records about 280,000 clones, over 75% of them present only once. The source material was peripheral blood. Receptors were obtained from a human donor in a cohort sampled during active COVID-19.

The chain uses TRBV6-6 and TRBJ2-7; the D gene is possibly TRBD1 (6 bases). Germline CDR1 is MNHNY and CDR2 is SVGAGI (reference sequence). There are 16 residues in the CDR3. V was shortened by 6 bases and J by 6 bases, with 24 bases between the two germline ends. The CDR3 loop is CASSTTGYGHRGEQYF. CDR3 DNA: TGTGCCAGCAGCACAACAGGGTACGGCCACCGCGGCGAGCAGTACTTC.

This sequence joins TRBV6-1 and TRBJ2-1; 11 bases align to TRBD2. Germline loops: CDR1 MNHNS, CDR2 SASEGT. Germline trimming cut 4 bases from V and 2 bases from J; bases unmatched to any gene: 13. This CDR3 contains 19 residues. In DNA, the CDR3 is TGTGCCAGCAGTGGCCAACTAGCGGGAGTCGGGAGAACCTACAATGAGCAGTTCTTC. Translated: CASSGQLAGVGRTYNEQFF.

The CDR3 is CASSAGDYSPLHF. Here the CDR3 DNA reads TGTGCCAGCAGTGCCGGGGATTACTCACCCCTCCACTTT. The chain joins TRBV6-6 to TRBJ1-6; D ambiguous. V was clipped by 5 bases and J by 10 bases, with 12 bases between them. The V gene's germline CDR1 is MNHNY and CDR2 SVGAGI (reference sequence). The CDR3 covers 13 residues.